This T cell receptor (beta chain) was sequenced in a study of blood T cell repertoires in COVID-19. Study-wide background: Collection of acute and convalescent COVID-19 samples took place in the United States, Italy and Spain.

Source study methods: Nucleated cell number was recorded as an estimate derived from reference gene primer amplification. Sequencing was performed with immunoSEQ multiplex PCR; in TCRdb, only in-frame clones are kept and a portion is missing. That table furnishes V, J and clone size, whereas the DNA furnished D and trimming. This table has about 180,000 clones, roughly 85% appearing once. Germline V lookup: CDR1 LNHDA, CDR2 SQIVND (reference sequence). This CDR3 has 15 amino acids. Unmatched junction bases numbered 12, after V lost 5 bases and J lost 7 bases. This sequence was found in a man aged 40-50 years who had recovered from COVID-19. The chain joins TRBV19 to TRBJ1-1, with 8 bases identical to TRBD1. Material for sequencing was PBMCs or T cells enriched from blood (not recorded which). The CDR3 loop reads CASSEGTGATLEAFF. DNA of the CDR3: TGTGCCAGTAGTGAAGGGACAGGCGCCACGCTTGAAGCTTTCTTT.